This T cell receptor beta chain is drawn from a study of memory CD4+ T cells and cytomegalovirus serostatus. On the study more broadly: Healthy Belgian adult donors included under ten CMV-positive and 24 CMV-negative people.

Study-wide findings and caveats: A US-trained random forest predicted CMV serostatus with median AUC around 0.9. Suggested: most of the CMV-linked TCR signature lies in CD4+ memory cells.

TCRdb's table, derived via immunoSEQ multiplex PCR, lists solely in-frame clones and lacks some. The sample includes about 64,000 clones, approximately 77% of them seen just once. About this clone itself: Its antigen remains unidentified.

V was cut by 3 bases and J by 2 bases, with 13 bases left in between. Germline loops: CDR1 SNHLY, CDR2 FYNNEI. There are 15 residues in the CDR3. The sort gate was single viable CD3+CD4+CD8-CD45RO+ cells for memory CD4+ T cells. CD4+ T cells were isolated by positive magnetic selection. The receptor comes from an adult in good health and CMV-seronegative. The sample was memory CD4+ T cells from blood. This chain joins TRBV2 and TRBJ2-5; perhaps TRBD1 as D (6 bases). CDR3 sequence reads: CASSETHRVQETQYF. The CDR3 DNA reads as TGTGCCAGCAGTGAGACCCACAGGGTTCAAGAGACCCAGTACTTC.